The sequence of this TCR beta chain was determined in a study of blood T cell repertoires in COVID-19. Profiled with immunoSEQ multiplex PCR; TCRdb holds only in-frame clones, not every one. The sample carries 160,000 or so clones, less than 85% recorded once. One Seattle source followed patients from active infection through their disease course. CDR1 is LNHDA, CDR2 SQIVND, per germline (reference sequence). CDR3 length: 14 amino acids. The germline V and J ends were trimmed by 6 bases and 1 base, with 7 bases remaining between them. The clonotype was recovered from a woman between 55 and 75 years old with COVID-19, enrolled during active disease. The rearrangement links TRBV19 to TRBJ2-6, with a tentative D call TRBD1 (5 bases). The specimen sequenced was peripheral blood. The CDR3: CASRRGSGANVLTF. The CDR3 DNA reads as TGTGCCAGTAGAAGGGGATCTGGGGCCAACGTCCTGACTTTC.